The 28 T cell receptor beta chains listed next were all sequenced from one sample in a study of Ad26.COV2.S vaccination and SARS-CoV-2 variants. Treatment: about 20 received Ad26.COV2.S at low or high dose, single or two shots; about 5 received placebo; per-sample allocation not given. Sample collection was performed on day 63 after the first vaccine or placebo injection. Assay used: immunoSEQ multiplex PCR; TCRdb lists only in-frame clones, some missing. This table has about 480,000 clones, approximately 88% appearing once. Specimen: peripheral blood, collected in a trial of Ad26.COV2.S vaccine versus placebo. Source of these receptors: a person between 18 and 60 years old who received the Ad26.COV2.S COVID-19 vaccine or a placebo.

The chain links TRBV7-8 to TRBJ2-7; tentative D call: TRBD2 (5 bases). CDR3 length: 14 amino acids. V shed 5 bases and J shed 7 bases, with 18 bases lying between them. Germline V gene data show CDR1 as SGHVS and CDR2 as FQNEAQ. CDR3 in DNA: TGTGCCAGCAGCCTTACCGGGAACGGTAGGGAGCAGTACTTC. Amino acid sequence: CASSLTGNGREQYF.

V is TRBV24-1 and J is TRBJ2-2, with D perhaps assigned TRBD1 or TRBD2 (5 bases each). Germline-derived CDR1 and CDR2 are KGHDR and SFDVKD. The CDR3 length is 16 residues. V was clipped by 4 bases and J by 1 base, with 12 bases between them. This chain's CDR3 is CATSDPGTVNTGELFF. CDR3 sequence (DNA): TGTGCCACCAGTGACCCCGGGACGGTGAACACCGGGGAGCTGTTTTTT.

The CDR3 protein is CASSQVGQADNVLTF. The CDR3 bases are TGCGCCAGCAGCCAAGTCGGCCAGGCGGACAACGTCCTGACTTTC. The chain links TRBV4-1 to TRBJ2-6; D is unclear. Germline values: CDR1 MGHRA, CDR2 YSYEKL. Trimming took 1 base from V and 9 from J, leaving 13 bases between them. The CDR3 has 15 amino acids.

The chain couples TRBV15 to TRBJ1-5, with 7 bases that match TRBD1. The germline V gene has CDR1 LNHNV and CDR2 YYDKDF (reference sequence). Unmatched junction bases numbered 9, after V lost 5 bases and J lost 2 bases. This CDR3 spans 16 amino acids. The CDR3 is CATSDHNRGGNQPQHF. DNA of the CDR3: TGTGCCACCAGCGACCACAACAGGGGAGGCAATCAGCCCCAGCATTTT.

The chain combines TRBV11-2 with TRBJ2-1, with TRBD2 matching 16 bases. The germline V gene encodes CDR1 SGHAT and CDR2 FQNNGV. The CDR3 totals 14 residues. V shed 1 base, J shed 15 bases, and the junction held 3 bases outside the gene matches. CDR3 DNA sequence: TGTGCCAGCAGCTTAGCGGGACTAGCGGGAGGGGGGTTCTTC. It translates to CASSLAGLAGGGFF.

The V gene is TRBV11-3, the J gene TRBJ2-2; D not certain. CDR1 SGHNT and CDR2 YENEEA come from the germline V gene. This CDR3 has 14 residues. V lost 2 bases and J 6 bases, leaving 10 bases between the germline ends. CDR3 in DNA: TGTGCCAGCAGCTTAATTTCGGGTCCCGGGGAGCTGTTTTTT. The encoded protein is CASSLISGPGELFF.

The V gene is TRBV28, the J gene TRBJ1-2; the D gene is possibly TRBD1 (5 bases). Germline V lookup: CDR1 MDHEN, CDR2 SYDVKM. This CDR3 is built from 15 residues. V lost 3 bases, J lost 3 bases, and 14 bases lay in between. In DNA, the CDR3 is TGTGCCAGCAGTTTTGGCCAGGGAGGTGACTATGGCTACACCTTC. This translates into CASSFGQGGDYGYTF.

CDR3 sequence reads: CASRLSAETQYF. The CDR3 DNA reads as TGTGCCAGCAGACTATCAGCAGAGACCCAGTACTTC. The genes are TRBV12-3 or TRBV12-4 and TRBJ2-5; no clear D. The CDR3 consists of 12 residues. Trimming removed 6 bases from V and 4 bases from J, with 9 bases in between.

The gene calls are TRBV2 and TRBJ1-2, with unresolved D. Germline V lookup: CDR1 SNHLY, CDR2 FYNNEI. V lost 1 base and J 3 bases, leaving 9 bases between the germline ends. CDR3 length equals 14 residues. The CDR3 spells CASSEVRADYGYTF. For the CDR3, the DNA is TGTGCCAGCAGTGAAGTTAGGGCGGACTATGGCTACACCTTC.

The rearrangement uses TRBV30 and TRBJ1-2; tentatively, D is TRBD1 (5 bases). Germline V gene sequence: CDR1 GTSNPN, CDR2 SVGIG (reference sequence). The length of the CDR3 is 14 residues. The germline V and J ends were trimmed by 3 bases and 0 bases, with 11 bases remaining between them. CDR3 in amino acids: CAWSRGASNYGYTF. CDR3 nucleotide sequence: TGTGCCTGGAGCCGAGGGGCATCTAACTATGGCTACACCTTC. Supplemented by reference TRBV30 and TRBJ1-2, the full variable domain reads SQTIHQWPATLVQPVGSPLSLECTVEGTSNPNLYWYRQAAGRGLQLLFYSVGIGQISSEVPQNLSASRPQDRQFILSSKKLLLSDSGFYLCAWSRGASNYGYTFGSGTRLTVV.

V is TRBV19 and J is TRBJ2-1; D possibly corresponds to TRBD1 (6 bases). The V gene's germline CDR1 is LNHDA and CDR2 SQIVND (reference sequence). The V end lost 1 base, the J end lost 1 base, and 11 bases lay between the germline ends. This CDR3 contains 16 residues. DNA of the CDR3: TGTGCCAGTAGTATAGGGGGACACCAGTCCTACAATGAGCAGTTCTTC. This encodes CASSIGGHQSYNEQFF.

The J gene is TRBJ2-1, the V gene TRBV14, with TRBD2 identical over 14 bases. J lost 13 bases, V lost 3 bases, and 8 bases had no gene match. CDR3 length: 15 amino acids. Germline-derived CDR1 and CDR2 are SGHDN and FVKESK. This CDR3 is CASSHGLAGGLLQFF. CDR3 DNA: TGTGCCAGCAGCCACGGACTAGCGGGAGGACTCCTTCAGTTCTTC.

The chain joins TRBV6-9 to TRBJ2-7; possibly TRBD1 or TRBD2 for D (5 bases each). V was cut by 7 bases and J by 0 bases, with 7 bases left in between. Germline CDR1 reads MNHGY; CDR2 reads SVAAGI. The CDR3 length is 12 residues. The DNA for the CDR3 is TGTGCCAGCAAGGGGAGCTCCTACGAGCAGTACTTC. Translation gives CASKGSSYEQYF.

This chain joins TRBV11-1 and TRBJ2-1; D not certain. CDR1 SGHAT and CDR2 FQDESV come from the germline V gene (reference sequence). Trimming pared 4 bases from V and 8 bases from J, leaving 9 bases between. There are 12 residues in the CDR3. In nucleotides, the CDR3 is TGTGCCAGCAGCTCATTTCGGGATGAGCAGTTCTTC. It codes for CASSSFRDEQFF.

This clone showed up just once. The chain joins TRBV10-3 to TRBJ1-1, with D perhaps matching TRBD1 (5 bases). The CDR3 contains 11 residues. Trimming removed 7 bases from V and 5 bases from J, with 8 bases in between. Germline V gene data show CDR1 as ENHRY and CDR2 as SYGVKD. The CDR3 DNA follows: TGTGCCATCAAGGAGGGGACTGAAGCTTTCTTT. It encodes CAIKEGTEAFF.

The chain joins TRBV6-5 to TRBJ2-1; no firm D call. There are 13 residues in the CDR3. V was trimmed by 7 bases and J by 0 bases, leaving 7 bases between them. CDR1 and CDR2 (germline): MNHEY, SVGAGI. CDR3 sequence: CASTAASYNEQFF. The CDR3 bases are TGTGCCAGCACGGCAGCCTCCTACAATGAGCAGTTCTTC.

The chain employs TRBV19 and TRBJ2-3, with TRBD1 as a possible D gene (5 bases). This CDR3 comprises 14 residues. Trimming took off 5 bases at V and 1 base at J, with 10 bases between the two ends. CDR1 is LNHDA and CDR2 is SQIVND in the germline V gene (reference sequence). CDR3 nucleotide sequence: TGTGCCAGTAGTTCAGGGCCCCGCACAGATACGCAGTATTTT. Translating it yields CASSSGPRTDTQYF.

This clone was observed a handful of times. The rearrangement links TRBV7-9 to TRBJ1-1; D not resolved. This CDR3 region has 12 residues. V was clipped by 5 bases and J by 9 bases, with 13 bases between them. From germline, CDR1 is SEHNR and CDR2 FQNEAQ (reference sequence). CDR3 region: CASSPGSPKAFF. CDR3 nucleotide sequence: TGTGCCAGCAGCCCCGGGAGTCCGAAAGCTTTCTTT.

The V and J genes are TRBV5-1 and TRBJ2-1; D is undetermined. The CDR3 length is 15 residues. Germline V gives CDR1 SGHRS, CDR2 YFSETQ. V was clipped by 0 bases and J by 0 bases, with 7 bases between them. CDR3 region: CASSLDSSSYNEQFF. The CDR3 DNA sequence: TGCGCCAGCAGCTTGGACTCGAGCTCCTACAATGAGCAGTTCTTC.

The rearrangement links TRBV3-1 (or the pseudogene TRBV3-2) to TRBJ2-3, with 8 bases matching TRBD2. V lost 4 bases, J lost 1 base, and 7 bases stayed unmatched. CDR3 size: 16 residues. CDR1 LGHDT and CDR2 YNNKEL come from the germline V gene (reference sequence). CDR3 nucleotide sequence: TGTGCCAGCAGCCCCCAAGGGGGACTAGGCACAGATACGCAGTATTTT. It yields the protein CASSPQGGLGTDTQYF.

The chain carries TRBV9 and TRBJ2-3, with 7 bases matching TRBD2. The germline CDR1 and CDR2 sequences are SGDLS and YYNGEE. Losses at the gene ends were 4 bases for V and 7 bases for J; bases not matched to a gene: 12. The CDR3 contains 15 residues. The CDR3 loop is CASSSSGAEANTQYF. Here the CDR3 DNA reads TGTGCCAGCAGCTCAAGCGGGGCCGAAGCGAATACGCAGTATTTT.

V is TRBV6-1 and J is TRBJ1-2; 11 bases align to TRBD1. This CDR3 is 13 amino acids long. V was clipped by 3 bases and J by 11 bases; unmatched bases: 5. In germline, CDR1 is MNHNS, CDR2 SASEGT. This CDR3 is CASSDRDRGSYTF. DNA of the CDR3: TGTGCCAGCAGTGACCGGGACAGGGGGAGTTACACCTTC.

The chain is built from TRBV2 and TRBJ2-3; maybe TRBD2 (5 bases). The germline gives CDR1 SNHLY, CDR2 FYNNEI. V was shortened by 6 bases and J by 2 bases, with 15 bases between the two germline ends. CDR3 length equals 15 residues. The CDR3 protein is CASSEYRDLTDTQYF. The CDR3 bases are TGTGCCAGCAGCGAATATCGGGATCTCACAGATACGCAGTATTTT.

The chain uses TRBV10-3 and TRBJ1-2; D uncertain. Germline V gives CDR1 ENHRY, CDR2 SYGVKD. V lost 3 bases, J lost 6 bases, and 11 bases lay in between. The CDR3 runs to 13 residues. The CDR3 DNA follows: TGTGCCATCAGTGAATCACAGTTGGATGGCTACACCTTC. It translates to CAISESQLDGYTF.

This clone was picked up one time. The genes are TRBV19 and TRBJ1-6; weak D call: TRBD1 (6 bases). CDR3 size: 17 residues. CDR1 is LNHDA and CDR2 is SQIVND in the germline V gene (reference sequence). Between the trimmed V and J ends, which lost 6 bases and 9 bases, there was a span of 24 bases. CDR3 protein: CASRSQGIGVQSSPLHF. The CDR3 region has the DNA TGTGCCAGTAGGAGTCAGGGGATAGGGGTACAGAGTTCACCCCTCCACTTT.

The chain is built from TRBV19 and TRBJ1-2; no clear D. CDR3 length: 14 residues. With 7 bases removed from V and 8 bases from J, the gap between germline ends came to 20 bases. Germline CDR1 and CDR2: LNHDA and SQIVND (reference sequence). The CDR3 bases are TGTGCCAGTAAAGGACTCCCGAGAACGGGGGGCTACACCTTC. This gives the protein CASKGLPRTGGYTF.

The V call is TRBV28, the J call TRBJ1-2; D not resolved. Germline V gene data show CDR1 as MDHEN and CDR2 as SYDVKM. V lost 5 bases and J lost 7, with 5 bases in between. The CDR3 sequence is 10 residues long. Written as DNA, the CDR3 is TGTGCCAGCAGTCGAGGTGGCTACACCTTC. It yields the protein CASSRGGYTF.

The J gene is TRBJ1-4, the V gene TRBV6-5; 9 bases agree with TRBD1. J was trimmed by 4 bases and V by 6 bases; bases with no gene match: 6. The CDR3 runs 15 residues. CDR1 is MNHEY, CDR2 SVGAGI, per germline. Here the CDR3 reads CASSQTGGGNEKLFF. CDR3 bases: TGTGCCAGCAGCCAGACAGGGGGAGGTAATGAAAAACTGTTTTTT.